This T cell receptor beta chain stems from a study of identical twins. TCRdb reanalysed the 5' RACE reads using MiXCR and keeps one entry per CDR3 protein. The top ten clones hold 0.75% to 1% of a sample with hundreds of thousands of distinct CDR3 sequences, around 8.6% of them seen once. V was clipped by 2 bases and J by 0 bases, with 14 bases between them. Germline CDR1 is LGHNA and CDR2 is YNFKEQ. The CDR3 spans 16 residues. This clonotype was recorded many times. These data also featured in a second study, about yellow fever vaccine responses in identical twins.

The sequencing sample was made of PBMCs. This TCR derives from a woman between 18 and 29 years old in good health. V usage is TRBV4-2 and J usage is TRBJ2-7; D is tentatively TRBD1 or TRBD2 (5 bases each). CDR3: CASSQSEGKGSYEQYF. In nucleotides, the CDR3 is TGTGCCAGCAGCCAATCTGAGGGGAAAGGCTCCTACGAGCAGTACTTC.